The clone carrying this T cell receptor beta chain was counted ten times or more. The target antigen is unknown. Quantitative 5'-RACE with molecular barcodes was used to make the TCR beta libraries. TCRdb itself ran the 5' RACE reads through MiXCR, one entry per CDR3 protein. The data show some 87,000 distinct CDR3 sequences, around 30% seen once. The data stem from a study of CD8 T cells in ankylosing spondylitis. Study-wide points: Matched ankylosing spondylitis synovial fluid reportedly contained a significantly enriched population of disease-linked clones.

The CDR3 length is 15 residues. Germline V gives CDR1 GTSNPN, CDR2 SVGIG (reference sequence). V lost 0 bases, J lost 2 bases, and 8 bases lay in between. The chain has TRBV30 and TRBJ2-6, with D unclear. This receptor was identified in a male donor with ankylosing spondylitis or in good health (not recorded which). Material for sequencing was blood, either unsorted or a sorted T cell fraction (not recorded which). Written as DNA, the CDR3 is TGTGCCTGGAGTGTAAGGTCAGCTGGGGCCAACGTCCTGACTTTC. Translating gives CAWSVRSAGANVLTF.